Sequencing of this T cell receptor beta chain was carried out in a study of CD8 T cells in ankylosing spondylitis. Germline-derived CDR1 and CDR2 are SGHDT and YYEEEE. V shed 0 bases and J shed 6 bases, with 9 bases lying between them. CDR3 length: 14 residues. At least ten counts were recorded for this clonotype. Antigen: not known. By quantitative 5'-RACE with molecular barcodes, the TCR beta libraries were made. Using its own MiXCR run on the 5' RACE reads, TCRdb lists one record per CDR3 protein. The table shows 100,000 to 150,000 distinct CDR3 sequences, with approximately 6.8% occurring only once. Study findings and constraints: The study looked at matched synovial fluid samples from ankylosing spondylitis patients. Disease-linked clones were reported to be significantly enriched there.

Sequencing was done on a sample of blood, either unsorted or a sorted T cell fraction (not recorded which). The source of this sequence is a male donor with ankylosing spondylitis or in good health (not recorded which). The chain carries TRBV5-6 and TRBJ2-2, with no clear D. The CDR3 nucleotides are TGTGCCAGCAGCTTGGGTGCCCGTTCCGGGGAGCTGTTTTTT. Translation gives CASSLGARSGELFF.